A single sample gave rise to the 5 T cell receptor beta chains below, sequenced in a study of vaccination effects on CD4 cells after COVID-19. The assay was immunoSEQ multiplex PCR, and TCRdb's table has in-frame clones only and misses some. The sample lists roughly 65,000 clones; roughly three quarters were seen once. These receptors are not linked to any known antigen. Antigen-specific CD4+ T cells were first expanded with viral peptide pools by the ViraFEST assay and only then sequenced. Cultured cells yielded isolated CD4+ T cells after less than 11 days. None of the vaccinated had previously contracted SARS-CoV-2, and their nucleocapsid antibodies tested negative. The sequenced sample was CD4+ T cells from PBMCs cultured with HCoV-NL63 spike peptides, obtained before COVID-19 vaccination. Every receptor here comes from a human donor who received a COVID-19 vaccine.

This sequence joins TRBV10-2 and TRBJ2-2, with TRBD1 matching over 8 bases. Germline CDR1 reads WSHSY; CDR2 reads SAAADI. This CDR3 has 14 residues. J gave up 4 bases and V 6 bases, and 4 bases lay outside the gene matches. This CDR3 is CASRPGGLTGELFF. The CDR3 DNA reads as TGCGCCAGCAGGCCAGGGGGCCTCACCGGGGAGCTGTTTTTT.

The chain has TRBV4-3 and TRBJ1-2; a weak D match, TRBD1 (6 bases). Germline V gene sequence: CDR1 LGHNA, CDR2 YSLEER. V lost 1 base to trimming and J lost 3 bases, with 12 bases between them. The CDR3 consists of 15 residues. CDR3 loop: CASSQVTGSYYGYTF. Written as DNA, the CDR3 is TGCGCCAGCAGCCAAGTCACAGGGAGTTACTATGGCTACACCTTC.

The chain employs TRBV6-5 and TRBJ1-2; TRBD1 matches at 8 bases. Per germline, CDR1 MNHEY and CDR2 SVGAGI. CDR3 length: 15 amino acids. Unmatched junction bases numbered 10, after V lost 6 bases and J lost 4 bases. The CDR3 bases are TGTGCCAGCAGCGCGGGGGTCGGACAGGGCTATGGCTACACCTTC. Its protein is CASSAGVGQGYGYTF.

The V gene is TRBV6-5, the J gene TRBJ1-1; D unclear. CDR3 length equals 13 residues. Germline V CDR1 and CDR2: MNHEY, SVGAGI. Trimming pared 4 bases from V and 1 base from J, leaving 7 bases between. CDR3 in amino acids: CASSWSSNTEAFF. CDR3 DNA: TGTGCCAGCAGTTGGTCTTCGAACACTGAAGCTTTCTTT.

This sequence joins TRBV4-3 and TRBJ1-5; TRBD1 agrees at 8 bases. V was pared by 0 bases and J by 6 bases, with 7 bases of the junction left unmatched. Germline V gene sequence: CDR1 LGHNA, CDR2 YSLEER. The CDR3 runs 16 residues. The CDR3 nucleotides read TGCGCCAGCAGCCAAGAATTCGGACAGGGAGGTCAGCCCCAGCATTTT. As protein: CASSQEFGQGGQPQHF.